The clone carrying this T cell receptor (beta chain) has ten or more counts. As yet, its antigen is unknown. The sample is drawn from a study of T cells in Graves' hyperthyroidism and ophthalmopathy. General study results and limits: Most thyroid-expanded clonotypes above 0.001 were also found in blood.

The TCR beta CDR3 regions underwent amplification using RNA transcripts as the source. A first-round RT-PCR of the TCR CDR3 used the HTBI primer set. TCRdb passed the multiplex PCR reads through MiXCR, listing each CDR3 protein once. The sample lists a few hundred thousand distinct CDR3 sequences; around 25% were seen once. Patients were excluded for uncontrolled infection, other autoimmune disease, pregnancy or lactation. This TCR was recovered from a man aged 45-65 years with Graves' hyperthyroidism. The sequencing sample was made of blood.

The CDR3 loop is CSVGARWQMDTEAFF. DNA of the CDR3: TGCAGCGTTGGGGCCCGATGGCAGATGGACACTGAAGCTTTCTTT. The V gene is TRBV29-1, the J gene TRBJ1-1; D is unclear. V lost 4 bases, J lost 3 bases, and 18 bases lay in between. The CDR3 runs 15 residues. The germline V gene has CDR1 SQVTM and CDR2 ANQGSEA.